This T cell receptor beta chain derives from a study of TIL therapy for anti-PD-1-resistant metastatic lung cancer. Turning to the study itself: Tumor harvest preceded PD-1/PD-L1 blockade, followed by nivolumab treatment. Study-wide results and limits: The cohort had more treatment-naive, never-smoker and oncogene-addicted patients than typical.

As regards this clone: Its antigen is not identified.

This was the immunoSEQ v3 assay. The data were produced by immunoSEQ multiplex PCR, yet TCRdb's version contains in-frame clones alone and is incomplete. In the table there are some 20,000 clones, 60% to 80% of which are singletons. The time point: pre-treatment sample, taken before nivolumab and TIL therapy. The germline CDR1 and CDR2 sequences are SQVTM and ANQGSEA. V was shortened by 7 bases and J by 2 bases, with 11 bases between the two germline ends. The CDR3 is made up of 12 amino acids. This receptor was obtained from a person aged 25-79 years with non-small cell lung cancer. V and J are TRBV29-1 and TRBJ1-1; a possible D gene is TRBD1 (5 bases). The specimen comprised blood, sampled at baseline. CDR3 DNA sequence: TGCAGCGCCGGACATATTAACACTGAAGCTTTCTTT. It is translated as CSAGHINTEAFF.